The T cell receptor beta chain described here comes from a study of Ad26.COV2.S vaccination and SARS-CoV-2 variants. As for the study in general: Ad26.COV2.S given intramuscularly, once or twice 56 days apart. Regarding the study as a whole: The TCR-based breadth and depth measures might underestimate overall T cell responses. Across vaccine and placebo recipients, the breadth of non-spike TCRs was similar.

This clone was counted only a few times. Antigen: not known. Treatment denoted: over 15 received Ad26.COV2.S at low or high dose, single or two shots; 5 received placebo; per-sample allocation not given. Day 63 after the first vaccine or placebo injection was the time point for sampling. An adult aged 18-55 years in Boston served as the donor. Some clones are missing from TCRdb's copy, which holds only in-frame ones; the method was immunoSEQ multiplex PCR. This sample has 300,000 to 400,000 clones, with approximately 86% found just once. CDR1 is SEHNR, CDR2 FQNEAQ, per germline (reference sequence). V gave up 0 bases and J gave up 6 bases, with 8 bases separating them. The CDR3 totals 13 residues.

The sample here was peripheral blood, taken in a trial of Ad26.COV2.S vaccine versus placebo. This clonotype originated in a person between 18 and 60 years old who received the Ad26.COV2.S COVID-19 vaccine or a placebo. The chain is built from TRBV7-9 and TRBJ1-2; the D is unclear. CDR3 bases: TGTGCCAGCAGCTTAGCGTCGGCGGATGGCTACACCTTC. Protein: CASSLASADGYTF. The variable domain in full, with the rest retrieved from reference TRBV7-9 and TRBJ1-2, is DTGVSQNPRHKITKRGQNVTFRCDPISEHNRLYWYRQTLGQGPEFLTYFQNEAQLEKSRLLSDRFSAERPKGSFSTLEIQRTEQGDSAMYLCASSLASADGYTFGSGTRLTVV.